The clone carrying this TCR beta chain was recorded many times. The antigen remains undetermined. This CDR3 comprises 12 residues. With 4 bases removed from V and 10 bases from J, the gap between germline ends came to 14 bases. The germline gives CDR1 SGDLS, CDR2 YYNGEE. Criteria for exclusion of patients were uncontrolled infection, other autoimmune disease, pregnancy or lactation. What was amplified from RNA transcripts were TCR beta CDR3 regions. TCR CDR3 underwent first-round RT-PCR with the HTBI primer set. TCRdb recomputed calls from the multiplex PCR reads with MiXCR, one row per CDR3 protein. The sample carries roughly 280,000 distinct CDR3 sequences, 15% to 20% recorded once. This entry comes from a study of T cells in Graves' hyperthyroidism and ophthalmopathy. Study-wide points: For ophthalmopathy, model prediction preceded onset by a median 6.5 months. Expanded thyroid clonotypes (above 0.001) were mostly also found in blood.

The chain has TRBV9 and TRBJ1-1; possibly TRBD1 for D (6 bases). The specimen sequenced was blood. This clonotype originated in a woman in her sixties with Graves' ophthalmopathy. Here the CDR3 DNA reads TGTGCCAGCAGCCCCGAGGGGGTGGGAGCTTTCTTT. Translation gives CASSPEGVGAFF.